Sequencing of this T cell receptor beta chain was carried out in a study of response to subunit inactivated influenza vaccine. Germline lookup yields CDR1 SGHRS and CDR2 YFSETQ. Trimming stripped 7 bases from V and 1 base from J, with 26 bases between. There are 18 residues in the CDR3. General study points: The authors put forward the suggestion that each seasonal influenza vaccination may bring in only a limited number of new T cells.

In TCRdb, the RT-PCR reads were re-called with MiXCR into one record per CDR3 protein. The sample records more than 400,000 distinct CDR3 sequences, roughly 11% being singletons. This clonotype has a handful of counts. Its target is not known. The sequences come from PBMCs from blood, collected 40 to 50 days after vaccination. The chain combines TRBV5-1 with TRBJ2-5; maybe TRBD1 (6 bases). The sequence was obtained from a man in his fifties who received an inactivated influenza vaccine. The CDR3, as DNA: TGCGCCAGCCATTTTTTAGGGGCACGTGGCAGGGGCCAAGAGACCCAGTACTTC. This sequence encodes CASHFLGARGRGQETQYF.